This T cell receptor (beta chain) was identified in a study of Ad26.COV2.S vaccination and SARS-CoV-2 variants. Trimming took off 5 bases at V and 5 bases at J, with 10 bases between the two ends. Germline CDR1 is SGHAT and CDR2 is FQNNGV. This CDR3 is 12 amino acids long. In regard to this clone: The antigen is not known.

Study-wide results and caveats: Similar non-spike TCR breadth was observed in recipients of vaccine and of placebo. Vaccine recipients had higher spike-specific TCR breadth than placebo recipients.

Profiled with immunoSEQ multiplex PCR; TCRdb holds only in-frame clones, not every one. This table has fewer than 150,000 clones, 80% to 90% appearing once. The sequence derives from a human donor who had recovered from COVID-19. The rearrangement joins TRBV11-2 to TRBJ2-7; D call uncertain. Sequencing used peripheral blood, obtained after recovery from COVID-19. CDR3 residues: CASSVGWDEQYF. CDR3 in DNA: TGTGCCAGCAGCGTCGGTTGGGACGAGCAGTACTTC.